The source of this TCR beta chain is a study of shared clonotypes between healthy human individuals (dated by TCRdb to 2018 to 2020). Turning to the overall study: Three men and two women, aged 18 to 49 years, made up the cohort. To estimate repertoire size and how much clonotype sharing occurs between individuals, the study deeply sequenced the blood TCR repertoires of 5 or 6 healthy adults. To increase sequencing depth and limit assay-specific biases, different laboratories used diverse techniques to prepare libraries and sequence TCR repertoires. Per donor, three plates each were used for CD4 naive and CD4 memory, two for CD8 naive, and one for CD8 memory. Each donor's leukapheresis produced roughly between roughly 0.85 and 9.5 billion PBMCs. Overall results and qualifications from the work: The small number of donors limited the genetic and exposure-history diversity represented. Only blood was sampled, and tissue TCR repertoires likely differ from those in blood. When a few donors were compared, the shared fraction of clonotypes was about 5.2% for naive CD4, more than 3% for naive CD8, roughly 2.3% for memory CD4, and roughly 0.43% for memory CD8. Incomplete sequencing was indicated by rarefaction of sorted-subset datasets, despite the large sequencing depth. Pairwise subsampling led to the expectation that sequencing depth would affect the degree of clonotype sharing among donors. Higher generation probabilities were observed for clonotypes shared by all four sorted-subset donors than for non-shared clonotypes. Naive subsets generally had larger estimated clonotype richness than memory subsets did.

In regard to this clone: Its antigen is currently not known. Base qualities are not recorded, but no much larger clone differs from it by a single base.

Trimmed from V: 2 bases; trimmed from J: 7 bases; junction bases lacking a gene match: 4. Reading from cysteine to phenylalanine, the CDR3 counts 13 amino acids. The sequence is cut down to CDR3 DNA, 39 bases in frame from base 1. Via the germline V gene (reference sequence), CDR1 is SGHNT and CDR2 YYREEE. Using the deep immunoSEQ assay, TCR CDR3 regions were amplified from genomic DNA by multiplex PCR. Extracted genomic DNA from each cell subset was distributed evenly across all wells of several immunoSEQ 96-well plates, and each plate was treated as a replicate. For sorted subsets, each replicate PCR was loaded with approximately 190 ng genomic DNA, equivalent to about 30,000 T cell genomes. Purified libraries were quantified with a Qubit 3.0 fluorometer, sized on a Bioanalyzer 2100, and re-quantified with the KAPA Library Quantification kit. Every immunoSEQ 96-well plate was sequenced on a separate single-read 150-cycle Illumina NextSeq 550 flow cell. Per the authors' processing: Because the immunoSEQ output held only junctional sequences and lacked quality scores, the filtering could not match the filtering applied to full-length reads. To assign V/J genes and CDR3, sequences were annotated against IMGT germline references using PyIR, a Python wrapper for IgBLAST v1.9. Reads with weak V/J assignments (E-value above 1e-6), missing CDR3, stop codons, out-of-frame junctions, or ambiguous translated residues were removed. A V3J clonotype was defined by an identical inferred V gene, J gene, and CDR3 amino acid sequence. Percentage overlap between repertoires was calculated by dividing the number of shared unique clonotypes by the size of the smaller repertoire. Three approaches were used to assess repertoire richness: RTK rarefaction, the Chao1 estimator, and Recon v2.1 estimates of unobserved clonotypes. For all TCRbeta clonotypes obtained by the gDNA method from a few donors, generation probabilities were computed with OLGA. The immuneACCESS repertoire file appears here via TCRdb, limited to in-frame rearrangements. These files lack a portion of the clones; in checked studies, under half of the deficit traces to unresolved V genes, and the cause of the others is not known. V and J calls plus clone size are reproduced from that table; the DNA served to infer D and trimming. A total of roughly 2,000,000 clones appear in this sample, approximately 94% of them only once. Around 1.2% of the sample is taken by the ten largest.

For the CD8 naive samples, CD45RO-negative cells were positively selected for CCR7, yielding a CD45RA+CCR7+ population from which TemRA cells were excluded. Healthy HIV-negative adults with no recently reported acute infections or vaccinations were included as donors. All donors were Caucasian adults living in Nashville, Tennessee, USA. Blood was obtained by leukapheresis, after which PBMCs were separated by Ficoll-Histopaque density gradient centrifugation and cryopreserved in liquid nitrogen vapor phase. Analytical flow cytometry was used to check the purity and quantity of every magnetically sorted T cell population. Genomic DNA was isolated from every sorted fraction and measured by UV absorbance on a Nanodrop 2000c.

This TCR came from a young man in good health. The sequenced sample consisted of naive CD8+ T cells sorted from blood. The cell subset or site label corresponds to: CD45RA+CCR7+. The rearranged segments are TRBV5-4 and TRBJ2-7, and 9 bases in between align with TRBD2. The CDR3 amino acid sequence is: CASSFSGSMEQYF. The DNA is TGTGCCAGCAGCTTTAGCGGGAGTATGGAGCAGTACTTC.